This T cell receptor (beta chain) was identified during a study of blood T cells in healthy people across ages. The CDR3 has 18 amino acids. V shed 0 bases, J shed 5 bases, and the junction held 15 bases outside the gene matches. Per germline, CDR1 SGHRS and CDR2 YFSETQ. For the second PCR, which ran for roughly 7 to 11 cycles, a sample-barcoded 5' primer and a J-beta primer mix were used. From the 5' RACE reads, TCRdb called clonotypes with MiXCR, one entry per CDR3 protein. This table has roughly 800,000 distinct CDR3 sequences, more than 45% appearing once. The sequence was collected from a man in his thirties or forties in good health. The chain uses TRBV5-1 and TRBJ2-5; 8 bases fit TRBD2. The source material was blood. The CDR3 reads CASSLEFFQPASGETQYF. For the CDR3, the DNA is TGCGCCAGCAGCTTGGAATTTTTTCAGCCGGCTAGCGGGGAGACCCAGTACTTC.